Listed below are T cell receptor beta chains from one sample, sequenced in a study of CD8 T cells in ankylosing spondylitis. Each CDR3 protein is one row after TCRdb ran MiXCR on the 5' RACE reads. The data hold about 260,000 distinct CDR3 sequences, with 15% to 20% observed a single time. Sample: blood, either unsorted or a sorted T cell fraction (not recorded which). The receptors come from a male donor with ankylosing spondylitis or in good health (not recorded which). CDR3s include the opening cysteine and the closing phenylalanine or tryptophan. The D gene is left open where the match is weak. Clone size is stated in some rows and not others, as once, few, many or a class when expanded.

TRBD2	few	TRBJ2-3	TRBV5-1	CASSPSGRPVGDTQYF	TGCGCCAGCAGCCCTAGCGGAAGACCAGTGGGAGATACGCAGTATTTT
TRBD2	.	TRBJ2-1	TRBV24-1	CATSDPTSPLYNEQFF	TGTGCCACCAGTGATCCGACTAGCCCCCTCTACAATGAGCAGTTCTTC
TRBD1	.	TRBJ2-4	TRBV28	CASSWTGQGFNIQYF	TGTGCCAGCAGTTGGACGGGACAGGGCTTCAACATTCAGTACTTC
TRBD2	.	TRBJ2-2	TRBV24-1	CATGRAGTTGELFF	TGTGCCACCGGGAGGGCAGGGACCACCGGGGAGCTGTTTTTT
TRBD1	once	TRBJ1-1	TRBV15	CATSRDRGGDTEAFF	TGTGCCACCAGCAGGGACAGGGGAGGCGACACTGAAGCTTTCTTT
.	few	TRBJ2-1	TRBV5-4	CASTLDLDNEQFF	TGTGCCAGCACCCTCGACCTTGACAATGAGCAGTTCTTC
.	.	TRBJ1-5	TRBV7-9	CASSLYGDNQPQHF	TGTGCCAGCAGCTTATACGGTGACAATCAGCCCCAGCATTTT
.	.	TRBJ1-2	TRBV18	CASSPRQDASYGYTF	TGTGCCAGCTCACCTCGGCAGGACGCTTCCTATGGCTACACCTTC
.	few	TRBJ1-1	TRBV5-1	CASSSLAGGNTEAFF	TGCGCCAGCAGCAGCCTTGCGGGGGGCAACACTGAAGCTTTCTTT
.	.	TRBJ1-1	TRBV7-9	CASSLDRFQAFF	TGTGCCAGCAGCTTAGACAGATTCCAAGCTTTCTTT
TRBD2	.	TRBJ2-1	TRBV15	CATSRDGASGKGEQFF	TGTGCCACCAGCAGAGATGGGGCTAGCGGGAAGGGTGAGCAGTTCTTC
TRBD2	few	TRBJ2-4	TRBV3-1	CASSQRLAGNIQYF	TGTGCCAGCAGCCAACGCCTAGCGGGGAACATTCAGTACTTC
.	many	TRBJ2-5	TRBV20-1	CSARAALGDGETQYF	TGCAGTGCTAGAGCAGCGTTGGGGGACGGAGAGACCCAGTACTTC
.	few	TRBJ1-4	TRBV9	CASSAHEGEKLFF	TGTGCCAGCAGCGCCCACGAGGGTGAAAAACTGTTTTTT
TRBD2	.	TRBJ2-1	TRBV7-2	CASSPTLRVAGYNEQFF	TGTGCCAGCAGCCCCACCCTACGGGTAGCGGGATACAATGAGCAGTTCTTC
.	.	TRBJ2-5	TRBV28	CASSLSTGETQYF	TGTGCCAGCAGCCTTTCCACGGGGGAGACCCAGTACTTC
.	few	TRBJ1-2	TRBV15	CATSSSGEGTYGYTF	TGTGCCACCAGCAGCTCGGGGGAGGGAACCTATGGCTACACCTTC
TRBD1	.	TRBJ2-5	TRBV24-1	CATRGWTGGKETQYF	TGTGCCACGAGGGGATGGACAGGGGGGAAAGAGACCCAGTACTTC
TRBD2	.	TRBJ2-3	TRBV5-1	CASSLVASGSAADTQYF	TGCGCCAGCAGCTTGGTTGCTAGCGGGAGTGCGGCAGATACGCAGTATTTT
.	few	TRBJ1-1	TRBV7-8	CASSFSLNTEAFF	TGTGCCAGCAGCTTCAGTTTGAACACTGAAGCTTTCTTT
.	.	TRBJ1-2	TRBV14	CASSPRLLAANYGYTF	TGTGCCAGCAGCCCTCGCTTATTGGCAGCCAACTATGGCTACACCTTC
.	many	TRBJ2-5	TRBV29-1	CSVRDSPRETQYF	TGCAGCGTGCGGGACTCCCCGCGAGAGACCCAGTACTTC
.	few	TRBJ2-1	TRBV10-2	CASSVGRFGGGAGNEQFF	TGCGCCAGCAGTGTCGGGCGTTTCGGTGGGGGGGCCGGGAATGAGCAGTTCTTC
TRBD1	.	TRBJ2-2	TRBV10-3	CAIRDRASNTGELFF	TGTGCCATCAGGGACAGGGCCTCCAACACCGGGGAGCTGTTTTTT
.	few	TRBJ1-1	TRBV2	CASTRGVKNTEAFF	TGTGCCAGCACGAGGGGCGTAAAGAACACTGAAGCTTTCTTT
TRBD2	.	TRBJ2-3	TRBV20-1	CSAPTSGDTQYF	TGCAGTGCCCCGACTAGCGGAGATACGCAGTATTTT
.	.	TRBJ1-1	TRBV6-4	CASSPGRDNTEAFF	TGTGCCAGCAGTCCTGGGAGGGACAACACTGAAGCTTTCTTT
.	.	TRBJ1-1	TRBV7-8	CASSLSTAFREAFF	TGTGCCAGCAGCCTATCAACAGCGTTTAGGGAAGCTTTCTTT
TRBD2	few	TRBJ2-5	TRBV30	CAWSYLGLAGAQETQYF	TGTGCCTGGAGCTATCTGGGGCTAGCGGGGGCCCAAGAGACCCAGTACTTC
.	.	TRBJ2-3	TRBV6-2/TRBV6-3	CASSYPTGLGRADTQYF	TGTGCCAGCAGTTACCCGACCGGACTGGGCAGGGCAGATACGCAGTATTTT
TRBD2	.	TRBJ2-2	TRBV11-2	CASSLVPLTSGDGGELFF	TGTGCCAGCAGCTTAGTCCCCTTGACTAGCGGGGATGGCGGGGAGCTGTTTTTT